This TCR beta chain stems from a study of T cell responses to AZD1222 COVID-19 vaccine. Assay: immunoSEQ multiplex PCR; the TCRdb copy retains only in-frame clones and omits some. The sample yields 75,000 to 95,000 clones, approximately 90% seen once. The CDR3 runs to 13 residues. Trimming left V 2 bases short and J 8 bases short, with 7 bases between. Germline CDR1 reads KGHSH; CDR2 reads LQKENI. The TCR was taken from an adult in good health. The material sequenced was peripheral blood, taken on day 0 of MenACWY control vaccination. The V call is TRBV18, the J call TRBJ1-6; a weak D match, TRBD1 (5 bases). CDR3 in DNA: TGTGCCAGCTCACCAGGGGGGGATTCACCCCTCCACTTT. Encoded protein: CASSPGGDSPLHF.